This note documents a single TCR beta chain sequence. Antigen: not known. Only in-frame clones appear in the TCRdb table, and some are missing; sequencing was by immunoSEQ multiplex PCR. The table records 110,000 to 150,000 clones, about 90% of them present only once. This specimen belongs to a study of cytomegalovirus exposure and HLA in healthy donors. Overall study findings and caveats: Reported results showed that the classifier diagnosed cytomegalovirus status with high specificity and sensitivity.

The approximately 120-subject validation cohort, separate from the approximately 660-subject first cohort, included the donors. Per the germline V gene, CDR1 is SNHLY and CDR2 is FYNNEI. The V gene lost 4 bases and the J gene lost 6 bases, with 10 bases spanning the gap. This CDR3 spans 13 amino acids. Input material: PBMCs. This sequence originates from a man younger than 35 in good health and CMV-seronegative. V usage is TRBV2 and J usage is TRBJ2-1; D may be TRBD1 (7 bases). In DNA, the CDR3 is TGTGCCAGCAGTGTCCAGGGGGGCAATGAGCAGTTCTTC. Translating gives CASSVQGGNEQFF.